This TCR beta chain was identified during a study of cytomegalovirus exposure and HLA in healthy donors. The study, taken as a whole, reports: Later examination showed HLA-associated TCR beta chains had greater clonal expansion than equally common others. Sequences of the TCR beta chain were said to predict the HLA-A and HLA-B alleles of most subjects accurately.

As for this clone: Its antigen is undetermined.

This PCR relied on a set of 60 Vbeta primers and 13 Jbeta primers. The repertoire was sequenced with immunoSEQ multiplex PCR; TCRdb's copy has only in-frame clones and lacks some. The table shows 160,000 or so clones, with more than 75% occurring only once. The germline V and J ends were trimmed by 7 bases and 0 bases, with 19 bases remaining between them. This CDR3 region has 17 residues. Germline CDR1 reads ENHRY; CDR2 reads SYGVKD. The sequenced sample consisted of PBMCs. The sequence was obtained from a young man in good health and CMV-seropositive. The V gene is TRBV10-3, the J gene TRBJ2-1; tentatively, D is TRBD1 (5 bases). CDR3 region: CAITRNPVRGSYNEQFF. CDR3 sequence (DNA): TGTGCCATCACCAGAAATCCAGTTAGGGGCTCCTACAATGAGCAGTTCTTC.